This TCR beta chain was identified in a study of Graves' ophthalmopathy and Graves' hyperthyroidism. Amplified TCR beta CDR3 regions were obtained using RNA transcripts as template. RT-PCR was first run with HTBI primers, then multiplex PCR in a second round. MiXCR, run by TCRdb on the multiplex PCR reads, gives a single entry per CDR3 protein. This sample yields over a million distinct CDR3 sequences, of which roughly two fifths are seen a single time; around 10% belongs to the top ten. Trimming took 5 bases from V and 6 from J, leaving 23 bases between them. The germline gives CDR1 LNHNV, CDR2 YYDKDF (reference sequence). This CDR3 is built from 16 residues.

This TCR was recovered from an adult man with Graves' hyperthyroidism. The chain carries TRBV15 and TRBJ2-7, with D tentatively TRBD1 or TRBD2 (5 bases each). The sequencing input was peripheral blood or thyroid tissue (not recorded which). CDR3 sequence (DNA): TGTGCCACCAGCCGTGCAGGGACCCTTTTTCTAGGCGAGCAGTACTTC. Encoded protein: CATSRAGTLFLGEQYF.